This T cell receptor (beta chain) was retrieved from a study of molecular identifiers for immune sequencing clone quantification. Findings of the study overall: Effector cells had over 98% of their molecules in clones above 20 RNA copies, while naive cells had under 1%.

Preparation methods for the bulk TCR libraries were those previously described, with listed TCR primers. Each CDR3 protein gets one entry after TCRdb re-called the PCR reads with MiXCR. The sample consists of some 680,000 distinct CDR3 sequences, less than 30% of them appearing once. A remark on this clonotype: No antigen is known for it.

Sequencing was performed on naive CD8+ T cells from blood, with Jurkat cell RNA spiked in. Specified subset: FACS-sorted CD8+CD4-CCR7+CD45RA+ naive T cells. The origin of this receptor is a human donor in good health. Some libraries in this study had Jurkat cell RNA spiked in.

DNA of the CDR3: TGTGCCAGCAGCTTATGGGACCCTGATACGCAGTATTTT. Translation: CASSLWDPDTQYF. The chain employs TRBV11-2 and TRBJ2-3; D is tentatively TRBD1 or TRBD2 (5 bases each). The CDR3 is made up of 13 amino acids. Germline CDR1 and CDR2: SGHAT and FQNNGV. Between the trimmed V and J ends, which lost 2 bases and 6 bases, there was a span of 9 bases.